This T cell receptor (beta chain) was retrieved from a study of shared clonotypes between healthy human individuals. General study findings and limits: Depth of sequencing was expected to influence donor clonotype sharing. When naive CD4 clonotypes were compared across a few donors, 5% to 5.5% were shared.

It was 150 to 200 ng DNA, approximately 30,000 T cell genomes, that sorted-subset replicate PCRs used. The protocol was immunoSEQ multiplex PCR, while the TCRdb copy is restricted to in-frame clones and leaves out a portion. This sample has 2,500,000 or so clones, with roughly 90% found just once. None of the donors, who were healthy HIV-negative adults, had recently had acute infections or vaccinations. With regard to this clone: Antigen specificity is unknown. Other DNA sequences from this sample encode an identical CDR3 as well.

Sequencing used naive CD4+ T cells from PBMCs. The subset denotes: CD45RA+ positively selected. The source is a man aged 18 to 30 in good health. Some clones in this sample may be carry-over from other donors' samples.

CDR3 residues: CASSPLSTEAFF. The CDR3 bases are TGTGCCAGCTCACCCCTTAGCACTGAAGCTTTCTTT. The V call is TRBV18, the J call TRBJ1-1; D is unclear. There are 12 residues in the CDR3. With 3 bases removed from V and 4 bases from J, the gap between germline ends came to 6 bases. Germline CDR1 reads KGHSH; CDR2 reads LQKENI.